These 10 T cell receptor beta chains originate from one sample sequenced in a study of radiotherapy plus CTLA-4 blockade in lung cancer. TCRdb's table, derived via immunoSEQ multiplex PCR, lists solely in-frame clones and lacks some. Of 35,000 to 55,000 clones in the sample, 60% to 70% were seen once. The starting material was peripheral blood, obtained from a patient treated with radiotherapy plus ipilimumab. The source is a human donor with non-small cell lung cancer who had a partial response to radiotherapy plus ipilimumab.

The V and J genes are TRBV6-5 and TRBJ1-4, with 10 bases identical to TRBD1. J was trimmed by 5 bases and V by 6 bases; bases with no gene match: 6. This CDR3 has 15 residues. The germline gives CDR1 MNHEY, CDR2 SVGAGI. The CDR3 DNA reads TGTGCCAGCAGCCGGGACAGGGGTTTGAATGAAAAACTGTTTTTT. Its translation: CASSRDRGLNEKLFF.

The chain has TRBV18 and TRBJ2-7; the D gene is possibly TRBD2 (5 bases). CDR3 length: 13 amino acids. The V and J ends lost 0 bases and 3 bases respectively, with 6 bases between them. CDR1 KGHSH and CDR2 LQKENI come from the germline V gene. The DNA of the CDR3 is TGTGCCAGCTCACCACCACGGGACTACGAGCAGTACTTC. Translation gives CASSPPRDYEQYF.

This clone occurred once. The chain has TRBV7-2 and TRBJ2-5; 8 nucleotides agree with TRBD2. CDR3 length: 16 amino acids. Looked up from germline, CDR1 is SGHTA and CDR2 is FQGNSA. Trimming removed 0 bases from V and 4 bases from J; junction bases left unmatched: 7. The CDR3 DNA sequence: TGTGCCAGCAGCTTAGCGGGAGCGGGGGCCTCAGAGACCCAGTACTTC. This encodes CASSLAGAGASETQYF.

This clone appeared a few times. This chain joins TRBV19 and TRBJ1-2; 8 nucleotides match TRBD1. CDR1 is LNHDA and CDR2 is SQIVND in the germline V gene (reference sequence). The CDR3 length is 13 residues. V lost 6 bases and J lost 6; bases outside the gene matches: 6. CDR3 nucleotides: TGTGCCAGTAGCCGGACAGGGTACGATGGCTACACCTTC. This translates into CASSRTGYDGYTF.

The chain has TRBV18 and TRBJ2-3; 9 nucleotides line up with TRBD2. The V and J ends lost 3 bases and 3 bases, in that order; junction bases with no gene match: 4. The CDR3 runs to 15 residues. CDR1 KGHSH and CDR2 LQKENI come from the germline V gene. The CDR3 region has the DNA TGTGCCAGCTCACCGGCCGCGGGAGGGACAGATACGCAGTATTTT. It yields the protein CASSPAAGGTDTQYF.

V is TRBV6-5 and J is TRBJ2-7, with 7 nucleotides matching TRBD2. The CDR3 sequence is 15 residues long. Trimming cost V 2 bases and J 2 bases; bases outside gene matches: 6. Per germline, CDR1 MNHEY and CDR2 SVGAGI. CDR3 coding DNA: TGTGCCAGCAGTTACGGGAGGGGAAGGACCTACGAGCAGTACTTC. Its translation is CASSYGRGRTYEQYF.

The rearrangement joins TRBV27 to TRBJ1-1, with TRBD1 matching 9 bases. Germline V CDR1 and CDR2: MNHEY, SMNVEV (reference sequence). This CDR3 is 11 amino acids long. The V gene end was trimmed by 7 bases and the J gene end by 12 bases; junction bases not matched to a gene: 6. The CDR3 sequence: CASIRDRETFF. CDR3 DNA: TGTGCCAGCATCCGGGACAGGGAAACTTTCTTT.

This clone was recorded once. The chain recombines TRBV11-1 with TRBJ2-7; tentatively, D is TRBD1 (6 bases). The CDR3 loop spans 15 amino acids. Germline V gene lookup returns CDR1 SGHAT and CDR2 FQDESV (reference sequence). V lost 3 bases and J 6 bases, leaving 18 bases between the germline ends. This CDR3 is CASSFNLARGSEQYF. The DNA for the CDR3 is TGTGCCAGCAGCTTTAACCTGGCGAGGGGGAGCGAGCAGTACTTC.

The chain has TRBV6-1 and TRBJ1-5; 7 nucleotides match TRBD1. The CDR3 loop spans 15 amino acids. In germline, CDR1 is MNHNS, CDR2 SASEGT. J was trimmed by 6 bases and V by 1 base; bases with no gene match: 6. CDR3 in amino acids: CASSEVYRGGQPQHF. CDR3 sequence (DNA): TGTGCCAGCAGTGAAGTGTACAGGGGAGGTCAGCCCCAGCATTTT.

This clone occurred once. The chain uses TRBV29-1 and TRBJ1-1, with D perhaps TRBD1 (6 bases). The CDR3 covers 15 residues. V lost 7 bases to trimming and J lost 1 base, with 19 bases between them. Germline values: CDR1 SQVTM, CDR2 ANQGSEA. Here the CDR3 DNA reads TGCAGCGCTGCGGGGGAGGGAGGGGGGAACACTGAAGCTTTCTTT. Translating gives CSAAGEGGGNTEAFF.